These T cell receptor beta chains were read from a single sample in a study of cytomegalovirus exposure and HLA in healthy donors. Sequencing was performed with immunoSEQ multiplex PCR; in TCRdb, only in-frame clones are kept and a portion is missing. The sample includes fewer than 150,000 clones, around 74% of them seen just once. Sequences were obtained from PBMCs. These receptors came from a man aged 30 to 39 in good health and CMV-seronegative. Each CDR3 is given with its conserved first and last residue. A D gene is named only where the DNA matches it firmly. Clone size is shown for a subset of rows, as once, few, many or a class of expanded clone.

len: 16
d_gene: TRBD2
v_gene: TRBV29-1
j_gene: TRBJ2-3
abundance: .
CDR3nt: TGCAGCGTTGAGGGGACTAGCGGGGGGGCCGGAGATACGCAGTATTTT
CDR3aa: CSVEGTSGGAGDTQYF

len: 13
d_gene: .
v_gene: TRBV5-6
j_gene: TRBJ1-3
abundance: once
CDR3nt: TGTGCCAGCCTACGGGAGTCTGGAAACACCATATATTTT
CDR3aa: CASLRESGNTIYF

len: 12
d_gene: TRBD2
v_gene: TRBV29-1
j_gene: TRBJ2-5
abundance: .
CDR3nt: TGCAGCGGGGGGGGAGGCTTCGAGACCCAGTACTTC
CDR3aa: CSGGGGFETQYF

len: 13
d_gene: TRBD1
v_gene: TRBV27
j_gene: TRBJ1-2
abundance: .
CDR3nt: TGTGCCAGCAGGACAGGGGATTACTATGGCTACACCTTC
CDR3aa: CASRTGDYYGYTF

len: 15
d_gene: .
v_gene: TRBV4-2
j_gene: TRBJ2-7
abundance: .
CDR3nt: TGTGCCAGCAGCCAAGACGCAGGGGGGTCCTACGAGCAGTACTTC
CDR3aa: CASSQDAGGSYEQYF

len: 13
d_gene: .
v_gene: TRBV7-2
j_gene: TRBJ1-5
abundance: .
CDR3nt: TGTGCCAGCAGCTTAGAAAGCCGGGGGCCCCAGCATTTT
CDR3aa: CASSLESRGPQHF

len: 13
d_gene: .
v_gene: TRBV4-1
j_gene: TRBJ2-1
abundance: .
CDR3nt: TGCGCCAGCAGCCAAGTGGCAGGGAATGAGCAGTTCTTC
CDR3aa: CASSQVAGNEQFF

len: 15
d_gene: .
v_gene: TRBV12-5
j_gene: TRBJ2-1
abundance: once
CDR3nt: TGTGCTAGTGGTTTGGGCTTATCAGGGAACGATGAGCAGTTCTTC
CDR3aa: CASGLGLSGNDEQFF

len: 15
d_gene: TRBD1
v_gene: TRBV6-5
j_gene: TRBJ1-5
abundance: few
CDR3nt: TGTGCCAGCAGTAGAACAGGGGTGGGCAATCAGCCCCAGCATTTT
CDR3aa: CASSRTGVGNQPQHF

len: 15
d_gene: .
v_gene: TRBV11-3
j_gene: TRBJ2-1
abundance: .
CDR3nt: TGTGCCAGCAGCCCATCAGGGTCTTCCTACAATGAGCAGTTCTTC
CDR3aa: CASSPSGSSYNEQFF

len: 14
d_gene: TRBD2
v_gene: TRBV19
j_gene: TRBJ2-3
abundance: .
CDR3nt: TGTGCCAGTAGTATGAAGCGGGGGACAGATACGCAGTATTTT
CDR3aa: CASSMKRGTDTQYF

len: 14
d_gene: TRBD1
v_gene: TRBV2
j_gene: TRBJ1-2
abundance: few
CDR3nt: TGTGCCAGCCGTGGGGACAGTATTATCTATGGCTACACCTTC
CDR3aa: CASRGDSIIYGYTF

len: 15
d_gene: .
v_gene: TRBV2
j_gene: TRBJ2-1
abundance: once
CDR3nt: TGTGCCAGCAGTGAAAAGGGGTCCTCCTACAATGAGCAGTTCTTC
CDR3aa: CASSEKGSSYNEQFF

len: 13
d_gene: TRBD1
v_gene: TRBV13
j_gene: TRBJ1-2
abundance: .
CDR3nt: TGTGCCAGCAGCTTGACAGGGAACTATGGCTACACCTTC
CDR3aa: CASSLTGNYGYTF

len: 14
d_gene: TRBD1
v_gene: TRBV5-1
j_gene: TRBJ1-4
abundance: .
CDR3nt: TGCGCCAGCAGCTCGGGACAGGGGAGTGAAAAACTGTTTTTT
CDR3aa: CASSSGQGSEKLFF

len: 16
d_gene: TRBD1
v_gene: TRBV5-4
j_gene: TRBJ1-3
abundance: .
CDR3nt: TGTGCCAGCAGGACCGGGACAGGGCTTGCTGGAAACACCATATATTTT
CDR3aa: CASRTGTGLAGNTIYF

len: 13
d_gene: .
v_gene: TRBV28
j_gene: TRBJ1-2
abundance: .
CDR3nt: TGTGCCAGCAGTTTTCGCGCTAACTATGGCTACACCTTC
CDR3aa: CASSFRANYGYTF

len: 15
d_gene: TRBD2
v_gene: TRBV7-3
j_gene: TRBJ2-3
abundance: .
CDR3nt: TGTGCCAGCAGCCGTAATAGCGGGGGCACAGATACGCAGTATTTT
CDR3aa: CASSRNSGGTDTQYF

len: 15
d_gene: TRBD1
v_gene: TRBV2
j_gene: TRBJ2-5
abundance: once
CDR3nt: TGTGCCAGCAGTGAAGTTACAGGGGGCCCGGAGACCCAGTACTTC
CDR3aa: CASSEVTGGPETQYF

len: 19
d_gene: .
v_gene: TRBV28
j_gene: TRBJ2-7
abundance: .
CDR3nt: TGTGCCAGCAGTTCTTGGGCCTTCGGAGGTACGAAGGGCTCCTACGAGCAGTACTTC
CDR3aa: CASSSWAFGGTKGSYEQYF

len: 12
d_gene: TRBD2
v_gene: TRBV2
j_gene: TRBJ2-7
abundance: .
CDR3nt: TGTGCCAGCATAGCGGGAGGGTACGAGCAGTACTTC
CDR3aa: CASIAGGYEQYF

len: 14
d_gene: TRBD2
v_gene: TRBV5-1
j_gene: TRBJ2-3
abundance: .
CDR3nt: TGCGCCAGCAGGGGAGGGACTAGCACAGATACGCAGTATTTT
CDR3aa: CASRGGTSTDTQYF

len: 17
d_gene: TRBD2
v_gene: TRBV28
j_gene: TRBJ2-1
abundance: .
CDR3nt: TGTGCCAGCAGTTCCAGACTAGCGGGGAAACACAACAATGAGCAGTTCTTC
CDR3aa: CASSSRLAGKHNNEQFF

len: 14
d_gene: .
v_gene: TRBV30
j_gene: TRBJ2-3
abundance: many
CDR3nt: TGTGCCTGGGGGTTAGGGGGAGTAAAAGATACGCAGTATTTT
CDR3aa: CAWGLGGVKDTQYF